This passage covers 24 T cell receptor beta chains from one sample sequenced in a study of T cells in narcolepsy. Here immunoSEQ multiplex PCR was the method, and the copy in TCRdb shows in-frame clones only, minus some. The sample records around 30,000 clones, roughly 90% being singletons. The source material was CD45RA- memory CD4+ T cells from PBMCs. The receptor source for this set is a human donor with narcolepsy.

The V gene is TRBV7-9, the J gene TRBJ2-5; D is uncertain. The end of the DNA is better explained by TRBJ2-7, so the J call may be wrong. Per the germline V gene, CDR1 is SEHNR and CDR2 is FQNEAQ (reference sequence). The CDR3 is 18 residues long. CDR3 loop: CASSLAPVRVSTSYEQYF. In DNA, the CDR3 is TGTGCCAGCAGCTTAGCGCCAGTCCGGGTCTCAACCTCCTACGAGCAGTACTTC.

This chain uses TRBV5-4 with TRBJ2-7, with 8 bases fitting TRBD2. V lost 4 bases to trimming and J lost 6 bases; unmatched junction nucleotides: 9. Germline V gene lookup returns CDR1 SGHNT and CDR2 YYREEE (reference sequence). The CDR3 consists of 14 residues. CDR3 protein: CASSPQAGVGEQYF. CDR3 sequence (DNA): TGTGCCAGCAGCCCCCAAGCGGGGGTTGGCGAGCAGTACTTC.

This clone was picked up one time. This CDR3 is CASSQEDHRGFATGANVLTF. The CDR3 nucleotides read TGCGCCAGCAGCCAAGAGGATCACAGGGGTTTTGCTACTGGGGCCAACGTCCTGACTTTC. The chain carries TRBV4-3 and TRBJ2-6; TRBD1 agrees at 7 bases. The junction had 13 bases not matched to a gene; V was cut back by 0 bases and J by 2 bases. The CDR3 length is 20 residues. Germline CDR1 reads LGHNA; CDR2 reads YSLEER.

This chain uses TRBV9 with TRBJ1-1; D is unresolved. The CDR3 covers 13 residues. Germline values: CDR1 SGDLS, CDR2 YYNGEE. V was shortened by 4 bases and J by 1 base, with 8 bases between the two germline ends. The CDR3 here is CASSLNTNTEAFF. Written as DNA, the CDR3 is TGTGCCAGCAGCCTTAATACGAACACTGAAGCTTTCTTT.

The V and J genes are TRBV7-3 and TRBJ2-2, with D possibly being TRBD2 (6 bases). This CDR3 is 16 amino acids long. V was pared by 4 bases and J by 7 bases, with 19 bases between. CDR1 is SGHTA and CDR2 is FQGTGA in the germline V gene. The CDR3 DNA reads TGTGCCAGCAGCTCAAACGGAGGGGTGAACGTCGGGGAGCTGTTTTTT. Amino acids: CASSSNGGVNVGELFF.

The gene calls are TRBV10-2 and TRBJ1-1; D unresolved. Germline CDR1 WSHSY, CDR2 SAAADI. Between the trimmed V and J ends, which lost 2 bases and 3 bases, there was a span of 10 bases. CDR3 size: 14 residues. The CDR3 loop is CASSETPRDTEAFF. DNA for the CDR3: TGCGCCAGCAGTGAGACACCAAGGGACACTGAAGCTTTCTTT.

The chain has TRBV19 and TRBJ2-2; TRBD1 or TRBD2 may be the D gene (6 bases each). Between the trimmed V and J ends, which lost 5 bases and 4 bases, there was a span of 20 bases. The germline CDR1 and CDR2 sequences are LNHDA and SQIVND (reference sequence). The CDR3 totals 17 residues. The CDR3 DNA reads TGTGCCAGTAGTGGGGATTTGAGGGGGGTAGGCACCGGGGAGCTGTTTTTT. Translation: CASSGDLRGVGTGELFF.

There are a few counts of this clone. The CDR3 reads CASSHLDKPPHEQFF. In DNA, the CDR3 is TGTGCCAGCAGCCATCTGGACAAACCACCCCATGAGCAGTTCTTC. V usage is TRBV5-8 and J usage is TRBJ2-1; possible D gene TRBD1, 5 bases. Germline V lookup: CDR1 SGHTS, CDR2 YDEGEE. There are 15 residues in the CDR3. Trimming removed 4 bases from V and 8 bases from J, with 19 bases in between.

Relative to its sample, this clone is medium-sized (0.01 to 0.1%). The V gene is TRBV5-6, the J gene TRBJ2-7; 7 bases fit TRBD2. The junction had 9 bases not matched to a gene; V was cut back by 4 bases and J by 11 bases. The length of the CDR3 is 12 residues. The germline CDR1 and CDR2 sequences are SGHDT and YYEEEE. CDR3 DNA sequence: TGTGCCAGCAGCGGCGCTAGCGGATCAGAGTACTTC. It is translated as CASSGASGSEYF.

The chain links TRBV7-2 to TRBJ2-2, with D unresolved. Trimming took off 5 bases at V and 2 bases at J, with 21 bases between the two ends. Germline lookup yields CDR1 SGHTA and CDR2 FQGNSA. The CDR3 consists of 18 residues. The CDR3: CASSQLDRRRYNTGELFF. The DNA of the CDR3 is TGTGCCAGCAGCCAATTGGACCGGCGGAGATATAACACCGGGGAGCTGTTTTTT. Filled out from reference TRBV7-2 and TRBJ2-2, the complete variable domain reads GAGVSQSPSNKVTEKGKDVELRCDPISGHTALYWYRQSLGQGLEFLIYFQGNSAPDKSGLPSDRFSAERTGGSVSTLTIQRTQQEDSAVYLCASSQLDRRRYNTGELFFGEGSRLTVL.

The rearrangement uses TRBV5-8 and TRBJ1-5, with TRBD1 matching 7 bases. This CDR3 comprises 15 residues. CDR1 and CDR2 from the germline V gene are SGHTS and YDEGEE. V lost 4 bases to trimming and J lost 3 bases; unmatched junction nucleotides: 7. CDR3 protein: CASSVGTVSNQPQHF. The CDR3 DNA follows: TGTGCCAGCAGCGTTGGGACAGTTTCCAATCAGCCCCAGCATTTT.

The chain employs TRBV28 and TRBJ2-1; the D is unclear. V lost 6 bases and J lost 12, with 21 bases in between. The CDR3 spans 14 residues. CDR1 MDHEN and CDR2 SYDVKM come from the germline V gene. CDR3 in DNA: TGTGCCAGCAGGTCAAGGGCCAGTCCCAATCGGCAGTTCTTC. Translating gives CASRSRASPNRQFF.

J is TRBJ2-5 and V is TRBV5-4, with TRBD2 matching over 8 bases. J lost 4 bases, V lost 9 bases, and 14 bases had no gene match. Germline V gene lookup returns CDR1 SGHNT and CDR2 YYREEE (reference sequence). The CDR3 runs to 15 residues. As DNA, the CDR3 is TGTGCCATATGGTCGACGGGAGGGCGAGGAGAGACCCAGTACTTC. Translation gives CAIWSTGGRGETQYF.

Points on this clone: At one of its ends the junction is not consistent with the germline gene, which may arise from a read error. The rearrangement uses TRBV7-9 and TRBJ2-5, with 7 nucleotides matching TRBD2. The DNA matches TRBJ2-7 better at its end, which makes the J call doubtful. The germline CDR1 and CDR2 sequences are SEHNR and FQNEAQ (reference sequence). CDR3 size: 15 residues. As DNA, the CDR3 is TGTGCCGGCAGCCCGTTAGCGGGTTTAGATGACGAGCAGTACTTC. Its protein product is CAGSPLAGLDDEQYF.

The chain carries TRBV5-6 and TRBJ1-5, with D unresolved. Looked up from germline, CDR1 is SGHDT and CDR2 is YYEEEE. The V end lost 2 bases, the J end lost 4 bases, and 7 bases lay between the germline ends. The CDR3 is made up of 13 amino acids. The CDR3 protein is CASSFGGNQPQHF. Written as DNA, the CDR3 is TGTGCCAGCAGCTTCGGCGGGAATCAGCCCCAGCATTTT.

A single count supports this clone. This sequence joins TRBV21-1 and TRBJ1-1. TRBV21-1 counts as a pseudogene. CDR3 length: 12 residues. The CDR3 here is CASSKVKCEAFF. CDR3 nucleotides: TGTGCCAGCAGCAAAGTGAAATGTGAAGCTTTCTTT.

The gene calls are TRBV7-7 and TRBJ1-1; weak D call: TRBD1 (6 bases). With 5 bases removed from V and 6 bases from J, the gap between germline ends came to 13 bases. CDR3 size: 13 residues. The V gene's germline CDR1 is SSHAT and CDR2 FNYEAQ (reference sequence). The CDR3 nucleotides read TGTGCCAGCAGCCATCAACAGGGATCTGAAGCTTTCTTT. It encodes CASSHQQGSEAFF.

This clone was seen only once. This sequence joins TRBV7-2 and TRBJ1-2; 9 nucleotides line up with TRBD1. The CDR3 has 17 residues. V was pared by 4 bases and J by 5 bases, with 14 bases of the junction left unmatched. CDR1 and CDR2 (germline): SGHTA, FQGNSA. CDR3 sequence reads: CASSSVQGALTLYGYTF. CDR3 DNA sequence: TGTGCCAGCAGCTCTGTACAGGGGGCGCTCACATTATATGGCTACACCTTC.

The CDR3 DNA reads as TGTGCCAGCAGTCCCCGGGACAACACAGATACGCAGTATTTT. Translation gives CASSPRDNTDTQYF. The chain links TRBV6-6 to TRBJ2-3, with D possibly matching TRBD1 (6 bases). Germline V gene lookup returns CDR1 MNHNY and CDR2 SVGAGI (reference sequence). The CDR3 runs 14 residues. Trimming took off 5 bases at V and 2 bases at J, with 11 bases between the two ends.

This rearrangement joins TRBV9 to TRBJ1-4; D might be TRBD1 (6 bases). V lost 0 bases and J lost 8, with 14 bases in between. The CDR3 has 15 residues. Germline V gives CDR1 SGDLS, CDR2 YYNGEE. The CDR3 loop is CASSVGFGGREKLFF. DNA for the CDR3: TGTGCCAGCAGCGTAGGGTTCGGGGGGCGAGAAAAACTGTTTTTT.

The chain combines TRBV7-9 with TRBJ1-4; 9 bases fit TRBD1. Looked up from germline, CDR1 is SEHNR and CDR2 is FQNEAQ (reference sequence). V was pared by 5 bases and J by 6 bases, with 4 bases of the junction left unmatched. This CDR3 spans 14 amino acids. CDR3 bases: TGTGCCAGCAGCCAGCGACAGGGGGATGAAAAACTGTTTTTT. This sequence encodes CASSQRQGDEKLFF.

V is TRBV5-6 and J is TRBJ2-3; TRBD2 matches at 7 bases. Losses at the gene ends were 1 base for V and 6 bases for J; bases not matched to a gene: 2. The CDR3 has 13 amino acids. The V gene's germline CDR1 is SGHDT and CDR2 YYEEEE. The CDR3 nucleotides read TGTGCCAGCAGCTTGCGGGGGGAGGATACGCAGTATTTT. Translated: CASSLRGEDTQYF.

This clone appeared once. The chain uses TRBV14 and TRBJ2-7, with no clear D. The CDR3 contains 15 residues. V was clipped by 3 bases and J by 9 bases, with 21 bases between them. The V gene's germline CDR1 is SGHDN and CDR2 FVKESK. The CDR3 loop is CASSQVRGRGLGQYF. For the CDR3, the DNA is TGTGCCAGCAGCCAGGTACGCGGCCGAGGCCTGGGGCAGTACTTC.

This clone was found once. The chain couples TRBV6-5 to TRBJ1-1, with D possibly matching TRBD1 (5 bases). Trimming removed 7 bases from V and 4 bases from J, with 16 bases in between. This CDR3 is 14 amino acids long. Per germline, CDR1 MNHEY and CDR2 SVGAGI. Here the CDR3 reads CASKTGTAGTEAFF. DNA of the CDR3: TGTGCCAGCAAGACCGGGACGGCGGGCACTGAAGCTTTCTTT.